A single sample gave rise to the 30 T cell receptor beta chains below, sequenced in a study of cytomegalovirus exposure and HLA in healthy donors. Primers included in the PCR were 60 Vbeta and 13 Jbeta primers. Sequencing was performed with immunoSEQ multiplex PCR; in TCRdb, only in-frame clones are kept and a portion is missing. The sample records roughly 150,000 clones, 75% to 90% being singletons. The sequenced sample was PBMCs. These receptors were taken from a man in his fifties in good health and CMV-seropositive.

The V gene is TRBV28, the J gene TRBJ2-3; the match to TRBD1 covers 7 bases. With V trimmed by 5 bases and J by 0 bases, 2 bases remained unmatched. The CDR3 consists of 14 residues. Germline V gives CDR1 MDHEN, CDR2 SYDVKM. CDR3 protein: CASSPGQSTDTQYF. The CDR3 DNA sequence: TGTGCCAGCAGTCCGGGACAGAGCACAGATACGCAGTATTTT.

The V gene is TRBV6-5, the J gene TRBJ1-3, with a possible D match to TRBD1 (5 bases). The V gene's germline CDR1 is MNHEY and CDR2 SVGAGI. V was clipped by 2 bases and J by 4 bases, with 9 bases between them. This CDR3 is built from 14 residues. The CDR3 bases are TGTGCCAGCAGTTACCTGGGGGGGGGAAACACCATATATTTT. Its protein product is CASSYLGGGNTIYF.

This sequence joins TRBV29-1 and TRBJ1-2, with TRBD1 matching 9 bases. V was pared by 7 bases and J by 4 bases, with 7 bases of the junction left unmatched. This CDR3 is 13 amino acids long. CDR1 is SQVTM, CDR2 ANQGSEA, per germline. The CDR3 reads CSGGGQGAYGYTF. CDR3 coding DNA: TGCAGCGGGGGGGGACAGGGCGCCTATGGCTACACCTTC.

This clone was recorded only once. The chain is built from TRBV5-4 and TRBJ1-2; D is possibly TRBD1 (5 bases). V lost 3 bases to trimming and J lost 6 bases, with 18 bases between them. The CDR3 is made up of 15 amino acids. In germline, CDR1 is SGHNT, CDR2 YYREEE (reference sequence). This CDR3 is CASSSSWGVRDGYTF. DNA for the CDR3: TGTGCCAGCAGCTCATCGTGGGGGGTGAGAGATGGCTACACCTTC.

CDR3 DNA: TGTGCCAGCAGTTTATTGCCGGGTTCCACAGATACGCAGTATTTT. Amino acids: CASSLLPGSTDTQYF. V gene TRBV28 combines with J gene TRBJ2-3, with D unresolved. The CDR3 runs to 15 residues. Germline V gives CDR1 MDHEN, CDR2 SYDVKM. The V and J ends lost 1 base and 2 bases respectively, with 10 bases between them.

The V gene is TRBV11-2, the J gene TRBJ2-1; 9 nucleotides match TRBD2. V lost 5 bases and J lost 2; bases outside the gene matches: 4. The CDR3 is made up of 15 amino acids. Germline V CDR1 and CDR2: SGHAT, FQNNGV. The CDR3 reads CASSPGTSTYNEQFF. CDR3 nucleotide sequence: TGTGCCAGCAGCCCCGGGACTAGCACCTACAATGAGCAGTTCTTC.

The chain uses TRBV6-6 and TRBJ2-3; TRBD1 is a possible D gene (6 bases). The CDR3 sequence is 16 residues long. Trimming removed 5 bases at V and 1 base at J, with 16 bases between. Germline-derived CDR1 and CDR2 are MNHNY and SVGAGI (reference sequence). The CDR3 loop reads CASSRYRVQGTDTQYF. Written as DNA, the CDR3 is TGTGCCAGCAGTCGATACAGGGTTCAAGGCACAGATACGCAGTATTTT.

This clone showed up just once. This sequence joins TRBV5-1 and TRBJ1-6; D gene ambiguous. Germline CDR1 and CDR2: SGHRS and YFSETQ. The CDR3 is 14 amino acids. The germline V and J ends were trimmed by 0 bases and 5 bases, with 6 bases remaining between them. The CDR3: CASSLVSDNSPLHF. CDR3 in DNA: TGCGCCAGCAGCTTGGTTTCCGATAATTCACCCCTCCACTTT.

This clone was picked up a small number of times. The genes are TRBV27 and TRBJ2-6, with 8 nucleotides matching TRBD1. From germline, CDR1 is MNHEY and CDR2 SMNVEV (reference sequence). With V trimmed by 6 bases and J by 0 bases, 7 bases remained unmatched. This CDR3 is built from 17 residues. CDR3 amino acids: CASSRDRFPSGANVLTF. The DNA of the CDR3 is TGTGCCAGCAGCCGGGACAGGTTTCCCTCTGGGGCCAACGTCCTGACTTTC.

This clone has only a few counts. The chain employs TRBV7-6 and TRBJ1-1, with 7 bases that match TRBD1. The V and J ends lost 0 bases and 1 base, in that order; junction bases with no gene match: 2. Looked up from germline, CDR1 is SGHVS and CDR2 is FNYEAQ. The CDR3 is made up of 15 amino acids. The CDR3 loop is CASSLAQGGNTEAFF. CDR3 sequence (DNA): TGTGCCAGCAGCTTAGCCCAGGGGGGGAACACTGAAGCTTTCTTT.

By proportion, this clone is medium-sized. The chain recombines TRBV28 with TRBJ2-1, with D perhaps TRBD2 (6 bases). CDR1 and CDR2 from the germline V gene are MDHEN and SYDVKM. The CDR3 loop spans 14 amino acids. Trimming took off 7 bases at V and 8 bases at J, with 18 bases between the two ends. CDR3 protein: CASKGPREVDEQFF. DNA of the CDR3: TGTGCCAGCAAAGGACCGAGGGAGGTCGATGAGCAGTTCTTC.

The CDR3 coding sequence is TGTGCCAGCAGTTTAGCCCGGGACAGAGATAATTCACCCCTCCACTTT. Translation: CASSLARDRDNSPLHF. The chain couples TRBV28 to TRBJ1-6; 7 nucleotides line up with TRBD1. The CDR3 spans 16 residues. The germline gives CDR1 MDHEN, CDR2 SYDVKM. V was pared by 2 bases and J by 5 bases, with 6 bases of the junction left unmatched.

This chain links TRBV14 with TRBJ2-1, with D possibly being TRBD1 (6 bases). In germline, CDR1 is SGHDN, CDR2 FVKESK. Between the trimmed V and J ends, which lost 4 bases and 7 bases, there was a span of 14 bases. This CDR3 has 14 amino acids. CDR3 sequence reads: CASSPLARGNEQFF. CDR3 nucleotide sequence: TGTGCCAGCAGCCCTTTGGCCAGGGGTAATGAGCAGTTCTTC.

V gene TRBV15 combines with J gene TRBJ1-4, with D perhaps matching TRBD1 (5 bases). V shed 6 bases and J shed 8 bases, with 13 bases lying between them. CDR3 size: 13 residues. Germline CDR1 is LNHNV and CDR2 is YYDKDF (reference sequence). CDR3 bases: TGTGCCACCAGGGCAGGGCGACGGGAAAAACTGTTTTTT. This sequence encodes CATRAGRREKLFF.

The V and J genes are TRBV30 and TRBJ2-1; D is possibly TRBD1 (5 bases). This CDR3 contains 12 residues. From germline, CDR1 is GTSNPN and CDR2 SVGIG (reference sequence). Trimming took 3 bases from V and 7 from J, leaving 10 bases between them. CDR3 coding DNA: TGTGCCTGGAGCGCTAGGGGTAATGAGCAGTTCTTC. Translating it yields CAWSARGNEQFF.

The chain employs TRBV5-6 and TRBJ2-5; 7 bases align to TRBD1. With 2 bases clipped from V and 7 bases from J, the junction kept 5 bases outside the gene matches. The CDR3 extends over 13 amino acids. CDR1 and CDR2 (germline): SGHDT, YYEEEE. The CDR3 DNA sequence: TGTGCCAGCAGCTTTGAGGGGGCCGGGACCCAGTACTTC. Translating it yields CASSFEGAGTQYF.

The chain links TRBV28 to TRBJ2-5; D is possibly TRBD2 (5 bases). Trimming took off 6 bases at V and 3 bases at J, with 14 bases between the two ends. Germline assignment: CDR1 MDHEN and CDR2 SYDVKM. The CDR3 runs 14 residues. The chain's CDR3 is CASRDFQEEETQYF. In nucleotides, the CDR3 is TGTGCCAGCAGGGACTTTCAGGAAGAAGAGACCCAGTACTTC.

V usage is TRBV6-1 and J usage is TRBJ2-2, with TRBD1 as a possible D gene (5 bases). Trimming stripped 4 bases from V and 7 bases from J, with 7 bases between. This CDR3 is 12 amino acids long. The V gene's germline CDR1 is MNHNS and CDR2 SASEGT. CDR3 in DNA: TGTGCCAGCAGTGTGGACATCGGGGAGCTGTTTTTT. Its translation is CASSVDIGELFF.

CDR3 nucleotide sequence: TGTGCCAGTCTCCTGGACAGGGCGAACACTGAAGCTTTCTTT. This codes for CASLLDRANTEAFF. This chain connects TRBV19 to TRBJ1-1, with 8 bases that match TRBD1. The CDR3 loop spans 14 amino acids. CDR1 LNHDA and CDR2 SQIVND come from the germline V gene (reference sequence). V gave up 8 bases and J gave up 1 base; unmatched junction bases: 6.

The chain recombines TRBV13 with TRBJ2-2; no definite D call. V was trimmed by 2 bases and J by 0 bases, leaving 13 bases between them. This CDR3 region has 17 residues. Germline V lookup: CDR1 PRHDT, CDR2 FYEKMQ (reference sequence). In DNA, the CDR3 is TGTGCCAGCAGCTTACTATATCCGGTTACGAACACCGGGGAGCTGTTTTTT. It codes for CASSLLYPVTNTGELFF.

The rearrangement joins TRBV7-8 to TRBJ2-1; D is perhaps TRBD2 (6 bases). V gave up 1 base and J gave up 15 bases, with 28 bases separating them. Germline V gene data show CDR1 as SGHVS and CDR2 as FQNEAQ. The CDR3 has 17 amino acids. The CDR3 here is CASSLVRGSREKERRFF. The CDR3 region has the DNA TGTGCCAGCAGCTTAGTTCGGGGGTCTAGGGAGAAAGAGCGTCGGTTCTTC.

This clone was detected once. The chain links TRBV5-1 to TRBJ2-2, with TRBD2 as a possible D gene (6 bases). The CDR3 consists of 13 residues. V was clipped by 8 bases and J by 7 bases, with 15 bases between them. From germline, CDR1 is SGHRS and CDR2 YFSETQ. The CDR3 sequence is CASYAGGVGELFF. CDR3 in DNA: TGCGCCAGTTATGCCGGGGGTGTCGGGGAGCTGTTTTTT.

The CDR3 loop is CASSLVSGFTGELFF. CDR3 DNA: TGCGCCAGCAGCTTGGTGTCAGGTTTCACCGGGGAGCTGTTTTTT. The rearrangement links TRBV5-1 to TRBJ2-2; D is ambiguous. The CDR3 runs to 15 residues. Trimming left V 0 bases short and J 4 bases short, with 10 bases between. Germline V gene sequence: CDR1 SGHRS, CDR2 YFSETQ.

The V gene is TRBV30, the J gene TRBJ1-5; D is unresolved. V was shortened by 1 base and J by 4 bases, with 11 bases between the two germline ends. The CDR3 runs to 14 residues. Germline values: CDR1 GTSNPN, CDR2 SVGIG (reference sequence). CDR3 nucleotide sequence: TGTGCCTGGAGTGGACACCTGATAAATCAGCCCCAGCATTTT. Translated: CAWSGHLINQPQHF.

As regards this clone: This CDR3 is also generated by other DNA sequences in the sample. This chain links TRBV4-3 with TRBJ2-3; D possibly corresponds to TRBD2 (5 bases). The germline gives CDR1 LGHNA, CDR2 YSLEER. Trimming stripped 0 bases from V and 6 bases from J, with 7 bases between. The CDR3 runs 13 residues. CDR3 bases: TGCGCCAGCAGCCAAGATCGCGGGGATACGCAGTATTTT. This gives the protein CASSQDRGDTQYF.

DNA of the CDR3: TGTGCCAGCAGAGGACAGGTGAACACTGAAGCTTTCTTT. As protein: CASRGQVNTEAFF. This chain uses TRBV6-1 with TRBJ1-1, with 7 bases identical to TRBD1. This CDR3 is built from 13 residues. Germline trimming cut 6 bases from V and 0 bases from J; bases unmatched to any gene: 1. From germline, CDR1 is MNHNS and CDR2 SASEGT.

The V gene is TRBV19, the J gene TRBJ2-1, with 7 bases matching TRBD1. This CDR3 contains 15 residues. The germline CDR1 and CDR2 sequences are LNHDA and SQIVND (reference sequence). Unmatched junction bases numbered 8, after V lost 5 bases and J lost 4 bases. The CDR3 sequence: CASSADRMEYNEQFF. The CDR3, as DNA: TGTGCCAGTAGTGCGGACAGGATGGAGTACAATGAGCAGTTCTTC.

The rearrangement joins TRBV7-2 to TRBJ1-1, with D unresolved. The germline V and J ends were trimmed by 5 bases and 6 bases, with 10 bases remaining between them. Per the germline V gene, CDR1 is SGHTA and CDR2 is FQGNSA. The CDR3 spans 12 residues. CDR3 sequence: CASSPLAAEAFF. As DNA, the CDR3 is TGTGCCAGCAGCCCTCTGGCTGCTGAAGCTTTCTTT.

This chain links TRBV19 with TRBJ1-1; 9 bases align to TRBD1. V gave up 9 bases and J gave up 0 bases; unmatched junction bases: 14. Per the germline V gene, CDR1 is LNHDA and CDR2 is SQIVND (reference sequence). The CDR3 is 17 residues long. CDR3 coding DNA: TGTGCCAGCAAAAGTTCCGGGACAGGGAAGCTGAACACTGAAGCTTTCTTT. Protein sequence: CASKSSGTGKLNTEAFF.

This sequence joins TRBV9 and TRBJ2-7; 9 bases agree with TRBD1. Germline V lookup: CDR1 SGDLS, CDR2 YYNGEE. The CDR3 has 16 residues. V dropped 4 bases and J dropped 2; count of bases not matched to a gene: 10. Here the CDR3 reads CASSSWTGEGTYEQYF. As DNA, the CDR3 is TGTGCCAGCAGCTCATGGACAGGGGAAGGCACCTACGAGCAGTACTTC.